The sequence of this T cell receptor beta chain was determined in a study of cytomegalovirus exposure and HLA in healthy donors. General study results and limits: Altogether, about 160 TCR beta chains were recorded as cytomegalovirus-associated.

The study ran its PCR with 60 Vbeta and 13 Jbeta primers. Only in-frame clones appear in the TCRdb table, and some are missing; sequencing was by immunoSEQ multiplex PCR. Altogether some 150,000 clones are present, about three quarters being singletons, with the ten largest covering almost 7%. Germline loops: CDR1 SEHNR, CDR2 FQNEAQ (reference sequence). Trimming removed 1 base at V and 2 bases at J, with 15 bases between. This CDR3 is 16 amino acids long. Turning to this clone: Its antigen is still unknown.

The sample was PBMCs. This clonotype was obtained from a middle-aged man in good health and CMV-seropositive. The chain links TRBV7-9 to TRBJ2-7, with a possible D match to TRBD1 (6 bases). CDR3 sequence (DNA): TGTGCCAGCAGCTTAGGACTGGGACACCAAGCCTACGAGCAGTACTTC. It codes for CASSLGLGHQAYEQYF.